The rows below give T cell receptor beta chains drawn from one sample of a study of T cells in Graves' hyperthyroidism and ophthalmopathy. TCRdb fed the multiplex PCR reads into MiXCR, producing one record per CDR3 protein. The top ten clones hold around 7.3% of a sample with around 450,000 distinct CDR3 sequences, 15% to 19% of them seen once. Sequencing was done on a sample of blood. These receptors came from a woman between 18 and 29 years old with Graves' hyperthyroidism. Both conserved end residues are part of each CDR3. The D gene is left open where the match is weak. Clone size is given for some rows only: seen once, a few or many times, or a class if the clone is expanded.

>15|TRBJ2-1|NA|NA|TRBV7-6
TGTGCCAGCAGCTTAGGGCTAGCGAAGAACAATGAGCAGTTCTTC
CASSLGLAKNNEQFF
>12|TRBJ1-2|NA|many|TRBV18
TGTGCCAGCTCACCGGGGATAAGAGGCTACACCTTC
CASSPGIRGYTF
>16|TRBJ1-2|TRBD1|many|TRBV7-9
TGTGCCAGCAGCTCAACCGGGACAGGGACGATCTATGGCTACACCTTC
CASSSTGTGTIYGYTF
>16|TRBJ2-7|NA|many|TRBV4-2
TGTGCCAGCAGCCAAGACGGCGCGCGACCATCCTACGAGCAGTACTTC
CASSQDGARPSYEQYF
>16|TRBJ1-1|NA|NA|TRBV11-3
TGTGCCAGCAGCTGGGGTTCTGGGCGTAGGAGCACTGAAGCTTTCTTT
CASSWGSGRRSTEAFF
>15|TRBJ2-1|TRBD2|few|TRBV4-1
TGCGCCAGCAGCCTCTTAGCGGGAGTTGGGAGTGAGCAGTTCTTC
CASSLLAGVGSEQFF
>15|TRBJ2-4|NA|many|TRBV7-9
TGTGCCAGCAGCCCATGGAAGGGACCGGCTGACATTCAGTACTTC
CASSPWKGPADIQYF
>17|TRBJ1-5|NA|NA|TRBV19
TGTGCCAGTAGTAAAGGTTTTGGCCCTGATGCGAATCAGCCCCAGCATTTT
CASSKGFGPDANQPQHF
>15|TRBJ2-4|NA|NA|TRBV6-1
TGTGCCAGCAGTGAAGAGGGAGTCCGAAGGGACATTCAGTACTTC
CASSEEGVRRDIQYF
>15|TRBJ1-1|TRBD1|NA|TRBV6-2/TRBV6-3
TGTGCCAGCAGTTACTCTAACAGGGGGCCCACTGAAGCTTTCTTT
CASSYSNRGPTEAFF
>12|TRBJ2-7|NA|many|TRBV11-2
TGTGCCAGCAGCCCCCAAACTTACGAGCAGTACTTC
CASSPQTYEQYF
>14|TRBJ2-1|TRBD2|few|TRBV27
TGTGCCAGCAGACGGACGGCGGGAGGTTGGGAGCAGTTCTTC
CASRRTAGGWEQFF
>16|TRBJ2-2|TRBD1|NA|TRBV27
TGTGCCAGCAGTTGGAGGACAGGGGAGTACACCGGGGAGCTGTTTTTT
CASSWRTGEYTGELFF
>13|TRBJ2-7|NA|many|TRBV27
TGTGCCAGCAGTTTATTCCGGGGGAACGAGCAGTACTTC
CASSLFRGNEQYF
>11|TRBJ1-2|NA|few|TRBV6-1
TGTGCCGGCAGGACTAACTATGGCTACACCTTC
CAGRTNYGYTF
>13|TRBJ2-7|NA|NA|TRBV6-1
TGTGCCAGCAGCCCACGACAACCCTACGAGCAGTACTTC
CASSPRQPYEQYF
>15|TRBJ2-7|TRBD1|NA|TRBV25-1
TGTGCCAGCAGTGAGCCGGGACAGGGGGCCTACGAGCAGTACTTC
CASSEPGQGAYEQYF
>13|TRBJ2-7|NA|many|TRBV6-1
TGTGCCAGCTGCAATGGCGCCCACTACGAGCAGTACTTC
CASCNGAHYEQYF
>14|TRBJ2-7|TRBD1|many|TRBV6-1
TGTGCCAGCAGCGCCGGGACAGGGCGTCACGAGCAGTACTTC
CASSAGTGRHEQYF
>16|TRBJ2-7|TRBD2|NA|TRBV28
TGTGCCAGCAACCCTGCGGCTAGCGGGAGTGCGTACGAGCAGTACTTC
CASNPAASGSAYEQYF
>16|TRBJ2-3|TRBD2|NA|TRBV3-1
TGTGCCAGCAGCCGCCAGCAGAGCGGGAGCGCAGATACGCAGTATTTT
CASSRQQSGSADTQYF
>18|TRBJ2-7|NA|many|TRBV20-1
TGCAGTGCTAGAGATGGCGAGGCGTGGTGGCGATTTAAAGACGAGCAGTACTTC
CSARDGEAWWRFKDEQYF
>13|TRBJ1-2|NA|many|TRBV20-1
TGCAGTGCTAGAGTGCCCCGACACTATGGCTACACCTTC
CSARVPRHYGYTF
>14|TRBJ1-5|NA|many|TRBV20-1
TGCAGTGCTAGAGGACACCCAAGCAATCAGCCCCAGCATTTT
CSARGHPSNQPQHF